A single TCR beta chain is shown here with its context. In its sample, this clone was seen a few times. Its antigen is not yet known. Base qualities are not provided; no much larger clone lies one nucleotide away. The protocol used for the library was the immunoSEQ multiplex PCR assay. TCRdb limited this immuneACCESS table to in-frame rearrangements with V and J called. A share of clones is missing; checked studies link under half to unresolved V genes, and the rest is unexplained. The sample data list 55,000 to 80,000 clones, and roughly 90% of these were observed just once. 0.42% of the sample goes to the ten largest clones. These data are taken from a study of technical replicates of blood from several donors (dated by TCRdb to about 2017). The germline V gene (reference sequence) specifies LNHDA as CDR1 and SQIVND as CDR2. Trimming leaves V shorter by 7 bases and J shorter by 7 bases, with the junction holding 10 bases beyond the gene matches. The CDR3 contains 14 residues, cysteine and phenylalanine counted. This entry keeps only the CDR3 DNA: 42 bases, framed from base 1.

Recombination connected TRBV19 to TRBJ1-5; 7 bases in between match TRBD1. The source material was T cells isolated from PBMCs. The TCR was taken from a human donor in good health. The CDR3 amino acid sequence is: CASNPNRGGQPQHF. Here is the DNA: TGTGCCAGTAATCCAAACAGGGGTGGCCAGCCCCAGCATTTT.